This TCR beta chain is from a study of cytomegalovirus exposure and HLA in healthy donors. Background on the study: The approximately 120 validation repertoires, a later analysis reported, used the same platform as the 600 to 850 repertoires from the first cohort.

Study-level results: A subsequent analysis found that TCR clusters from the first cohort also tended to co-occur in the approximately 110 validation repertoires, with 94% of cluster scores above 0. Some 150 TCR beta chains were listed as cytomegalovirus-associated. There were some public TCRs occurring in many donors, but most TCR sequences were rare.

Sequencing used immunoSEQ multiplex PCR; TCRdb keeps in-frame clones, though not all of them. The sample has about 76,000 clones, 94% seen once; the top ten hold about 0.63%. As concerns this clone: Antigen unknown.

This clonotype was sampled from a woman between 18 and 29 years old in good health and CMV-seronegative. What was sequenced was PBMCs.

CDR3 amino acids: CASSTSGGNTIYF. In DNA form, the CDR3 reads TGTGCCAGCAGCACTTCGGGTGGAAACACCATATATTTT. This chain joins TRBV9 and TRBJ1-3; D not certain. Germline CDR1 reads SGDLS; CDR2 reads YYNGEE. The CDR3 spans 13 residues. Trimming removed 4 bases from V and 3 bases from J, with 8 bases in between.